This TCR beta chain originates from a study of CD8 T cells in Susac syndrome. This clonotype is categorized as medium-sized. Random hexamers served to reverse transcribe roughly 0.5 to 1 ug RNA. TCRdb re-called the immunoSEQ multiplex PCR reads with MiXCR, one entry per CDR3 protein. The sample lists around 130,000 distinct CDR3 sequences, 96% occurring once. CDR1 is KGHSH and CDR2 is LQKENI in the germline V gene. The CDR3 covers 11 residues. The germline V and J ends were trimmed by 8 bases and 1 base, with 5 bases remaining between them. Sequences were obtained from CD4+ T cells from PBMCs. V and J are TRBV18 and TRBJ2-5, with D uncertain. The clonotype comes from a human donor with Susac syndrome. The CDR3 region is CASSPQETQYF. The CDR3 DNA follows: TGTGCCAGCAGCCCCCAAGAGACCCAGTACTTC. The whole variable domain, filled in from reference TRBV18 and TRBJ2-5, reads NAGVMQNPRHLVRRRGQEARLRCSPMKGHSHVYWYRQLPEEGLKFMVYLQKENIIDESGMPKERFSAEFPKEGPSILRIQQVVRGDSAAYFCASSPQETQYFGPGTRLLVL.